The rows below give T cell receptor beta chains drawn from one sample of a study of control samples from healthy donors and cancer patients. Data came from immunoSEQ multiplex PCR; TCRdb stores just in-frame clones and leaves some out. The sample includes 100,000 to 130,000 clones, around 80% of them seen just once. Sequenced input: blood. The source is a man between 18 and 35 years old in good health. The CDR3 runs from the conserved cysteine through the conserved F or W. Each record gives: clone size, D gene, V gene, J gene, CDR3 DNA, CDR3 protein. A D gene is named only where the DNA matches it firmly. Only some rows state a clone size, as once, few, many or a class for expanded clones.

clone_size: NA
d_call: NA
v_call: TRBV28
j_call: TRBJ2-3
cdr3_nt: TGTGCCAGCAGTTTGGGTCCCGCCCAGTATTTT
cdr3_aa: CASSLGPAQYF

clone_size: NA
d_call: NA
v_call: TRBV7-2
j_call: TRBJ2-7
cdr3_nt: TGTGCCAGCAGTAAAGACAGATCCTACGAGCAGTACTTC
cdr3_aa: CASSKDRSYEQYF

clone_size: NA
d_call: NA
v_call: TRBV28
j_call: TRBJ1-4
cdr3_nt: TGTGCCAGCAGCCTTGGGACGATAAATGGTGAAAAACTGTTTTTT
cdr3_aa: CASSLGTINGEKLFF

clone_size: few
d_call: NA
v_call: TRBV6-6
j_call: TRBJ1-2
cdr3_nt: TGTGCCAGCAGCGACCACGTCGCTGTGAGAGTCTTC
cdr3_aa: CASSDHVAVRVF

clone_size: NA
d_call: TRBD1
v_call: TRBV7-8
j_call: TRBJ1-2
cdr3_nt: TGTGCCAGCAGCGAACTGGACAGGGTGTTTAACTATGGCTACACCTTC
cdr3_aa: CASSELDRVFNYGYTF

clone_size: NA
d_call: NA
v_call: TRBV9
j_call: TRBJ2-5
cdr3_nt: TGTGCCAGCAGCAACGGGACGGCCGACGAGACCCAGTACTTC
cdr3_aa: CASSNGTADETQYF

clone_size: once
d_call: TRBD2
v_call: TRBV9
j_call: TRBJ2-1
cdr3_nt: TGTGCCAGCAGCGTAGTCCCCTGGGGTAGCGGGGGCAACAATGAGCAGTTCTTC
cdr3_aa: CASSVVPWGSGGNNEQFF

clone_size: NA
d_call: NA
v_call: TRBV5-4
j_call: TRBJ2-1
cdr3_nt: TGTGCCAGCAGCTTGGACCTAGCGAGATCGTACAATGAGCAGTTCTTC
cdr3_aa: CASSLDLARSYNEQFF

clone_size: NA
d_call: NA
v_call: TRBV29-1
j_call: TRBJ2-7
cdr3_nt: TGCAGCGTTGTCGGGGTGGGGGCAGCCTACGAGCAGTACTTC
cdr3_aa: CSVVGVGAAYEQYF

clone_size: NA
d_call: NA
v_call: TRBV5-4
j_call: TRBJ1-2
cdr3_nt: TGTGCCAGCAGCGGATTACAGGGTAGGGATGGCTACACCTTC
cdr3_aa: CASSGLQGRDGYTF

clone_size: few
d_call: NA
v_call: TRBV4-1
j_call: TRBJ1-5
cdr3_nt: TGCGCCAGCAGCCAAGATCCACCTACTGGGCTAGGCAATCAGCCCCAGCATTTT
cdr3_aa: CASSQDPPTGLGNQPQHF

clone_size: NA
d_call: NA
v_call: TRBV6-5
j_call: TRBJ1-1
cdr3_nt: TGTGCCAGCAGTTCCACAGGGAAGAACACTGAAGCTTTCTTT
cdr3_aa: CASSSTGKNTEAFF

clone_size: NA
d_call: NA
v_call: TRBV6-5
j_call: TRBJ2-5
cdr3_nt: TGTGCCAGCAGCCCAGGGGGGGGCCAAGAGACCCAGTACTTC
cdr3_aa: CASSPGGGQETQYF

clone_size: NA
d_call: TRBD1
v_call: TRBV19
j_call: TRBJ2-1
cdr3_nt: TGTACCAGTAGTATACAGGGACAGGGCTACAATGAGCAGTTCTTC
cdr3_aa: CTSSIQGQGYNEQFF

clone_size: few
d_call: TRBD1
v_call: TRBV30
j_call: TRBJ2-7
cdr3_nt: TGTGCCTGTCGCCGACAGGGAAGCTCCTACGAGCAGTACTTC
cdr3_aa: CACRRQGSSYEQYF

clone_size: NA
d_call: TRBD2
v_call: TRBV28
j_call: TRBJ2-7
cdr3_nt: TGTGCCAGCAGTGGGGGGGGAATAGGGGAGCAGTACTTC
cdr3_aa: CASSGGGIGEQYF

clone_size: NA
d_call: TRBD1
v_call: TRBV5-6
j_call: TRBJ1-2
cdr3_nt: TGTGCCAGCAGCGGGACAGGGGGAGGCTACACCTTC
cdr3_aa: CASSGTGGGYTF

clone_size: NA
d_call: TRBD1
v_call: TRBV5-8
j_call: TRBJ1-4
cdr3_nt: TGTGCCAGCAGCTTTTTTCCGGGACAGGACTTTAATGAAAAACTGTTTTTT
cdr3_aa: CASSFFPGQDFNEKLFF

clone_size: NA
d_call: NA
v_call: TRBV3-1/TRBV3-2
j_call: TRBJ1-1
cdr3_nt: TGTGCCAGCAGCCAAGTATCGGCAGCTATCCAGATGAACACTGAAGCTTTCTTT
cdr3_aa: CASSQVSAAIQMNTEAFF

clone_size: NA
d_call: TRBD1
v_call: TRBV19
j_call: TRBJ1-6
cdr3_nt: TGTGCCAGTAGTTTCCGGACAGGTTATCCACCCCTCCACTTT
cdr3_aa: CASSFRTGYPPLHF

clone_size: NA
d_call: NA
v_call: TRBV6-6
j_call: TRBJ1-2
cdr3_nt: TGTGCCAGCAGTCACAAGGACCGGGACACTGAGAACTATGGCTACACCTTC
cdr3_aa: CASSHKDRDTENYGYTF

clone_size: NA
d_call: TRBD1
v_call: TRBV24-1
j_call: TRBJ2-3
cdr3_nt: TGTGCCACCAGTGCCCTGACAGGGAACACAGATACGCAGTATTTT
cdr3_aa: CATSALTGNTDTQYF

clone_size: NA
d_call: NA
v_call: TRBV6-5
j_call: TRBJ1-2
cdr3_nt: TGTGCCAGCAGTCTCCCGGCAGACGCGGAGGGCTACACCTTC
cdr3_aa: CASSLPADAEGYTF

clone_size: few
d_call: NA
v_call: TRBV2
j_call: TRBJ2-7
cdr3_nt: TGTGCCAGCAGGGGAAATTCCTACGAGCAGTACTTC
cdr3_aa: CASRGNSYEQYF

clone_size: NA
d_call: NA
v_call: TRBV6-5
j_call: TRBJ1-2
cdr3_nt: TGTGCCAGCAGCGCGACGGCAGCTAACTATGGCTACACCTTC
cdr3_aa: CASSATAANYGYTF

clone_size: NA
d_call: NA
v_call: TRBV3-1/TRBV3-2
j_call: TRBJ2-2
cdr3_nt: TGTGCCAGCCACGGGGGGCCAGGCACCGGGGAGCTGTTTTTT
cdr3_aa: CASHGGPGTGELFF

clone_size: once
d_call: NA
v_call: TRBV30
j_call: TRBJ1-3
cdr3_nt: TGTGCCTGGACTCCCGGGCCCTTGGGAAACACCATATATTTT
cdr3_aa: CAWTPGPLGNTIYF

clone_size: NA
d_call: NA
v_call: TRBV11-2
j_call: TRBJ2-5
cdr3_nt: TGTGCCAGCAGCGTAAAAGAGACCCAGTACTTC
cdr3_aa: CASSVKETQYF

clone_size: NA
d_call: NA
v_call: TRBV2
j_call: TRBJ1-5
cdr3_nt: TGTGCCAGCAGTGAACAAGGGCGGACCAATCAGCCCCAGCATTTT
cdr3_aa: CASSEQGRTNQPQHF

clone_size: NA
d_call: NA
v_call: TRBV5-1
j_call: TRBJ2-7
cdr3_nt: TGCGCCAGCAGCTTGTCTGCAGGGTCGTCGAGCGAGCAGTACTTC
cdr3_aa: CASSLSAGSSSEQYF

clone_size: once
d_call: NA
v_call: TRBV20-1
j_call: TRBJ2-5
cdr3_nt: TGCAGTGCTAGTCCACCCCAAGAGACCCAGTACTTC
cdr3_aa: CSASPPQETQYF

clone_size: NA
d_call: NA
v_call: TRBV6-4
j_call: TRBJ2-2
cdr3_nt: TGTGCCAGCAGTGAGGAAGGCGCCACCGGGGAGCTGTTTTTT
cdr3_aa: CASSEEGATGELFF

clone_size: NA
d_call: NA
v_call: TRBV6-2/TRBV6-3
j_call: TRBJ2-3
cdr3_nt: TGTGCCAGCAGCCCTATTTCGGGTTGGGGCACAGATACGCAGTATTTT
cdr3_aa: CASSPISGWGTDTQYF

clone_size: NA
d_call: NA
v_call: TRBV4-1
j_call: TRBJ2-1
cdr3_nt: TGCGCCAGCAGCCAAGGAGTAATGGTATCGGATGAGCAGTTCTTC
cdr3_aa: CASSQGVMVSDEQFF

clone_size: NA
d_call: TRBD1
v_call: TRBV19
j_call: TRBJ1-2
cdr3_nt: TGTGCCAGTAGTCCGGGACAGGGATCTTACAATGGCTACACCTTC
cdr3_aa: CASSPGQGSYNGYTF

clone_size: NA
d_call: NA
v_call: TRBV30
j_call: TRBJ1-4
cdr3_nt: TGTGCCTGGACCAGACCGGGGATGGACGAAAAACTGTTTTTT
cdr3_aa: CAWTRPGMDEKLFF

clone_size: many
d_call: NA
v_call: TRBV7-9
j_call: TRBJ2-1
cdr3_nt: TGTGCCAGCAGCTCCCGGACTATGGCGGTGGGTGAGCAGTTCTTC
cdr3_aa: CASSSRTMAVGEQFF

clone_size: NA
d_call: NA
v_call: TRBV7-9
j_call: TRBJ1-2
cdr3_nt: TGTGCCAGCAGCTTAGTATCACAGGGTCCTCATGGCTACACCTTC
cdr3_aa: CASSLVSQGPHGYTF

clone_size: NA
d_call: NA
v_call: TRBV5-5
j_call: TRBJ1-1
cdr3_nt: TGTGCCAGCAGCATCACTTTCCGGGACATTATTACTGAAGCTTTCTTT
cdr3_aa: CASSITFRDIITEAFF

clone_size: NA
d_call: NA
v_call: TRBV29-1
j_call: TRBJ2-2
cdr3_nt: TGCAGCGTGGACGTGGACGGCGCGAACACCGGGGAGCTGTTTTTT
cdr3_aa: CSVDVDGANTGELFF